The clone carrying this TCR beta chain was counted many times. The record originates from a study of T cells in Graves' hyperthyroidism and ophthalmopathy. The V end lost 6 bases, the J end lost 2 bases, and 13 bases lay between the germline ends. Germline V lookup: CDR1 SQVTM, CDR2 ANQGSEA. The CDR3 is 13 amino acids. Amplified TCR beta CDR3 regions derived from RNA transcripts. HTBI primers were employed in a first-round RT-PCR of the TCR CDR3. TCRdb analysed the multiplex PCR reads with MiXCR anew, one entry per CDR3 protein. This table holds 250,000 to 300,000 distinct CDR3 sequences, about 14% found once.

The source material was blood. The rearrangement links TRBV29-1 to TRBJ1-2, with D maybe TRBD1 (6 bases). The source of this sequence is a woman in her forties with Graves' hyperthyroidism that later progressed to Graves' ophthalmopathy. The CDR3 sequence is CSVFSGQNYGYTF. The CDR3 coding sequence is TGCAGCGTGTTTAGCGGACAGAACTATGGCTACACCTTC.